This entry lists 14 T cell receptor beta chains sequenced from one sample in a study of early T cells in non-severe SARS-CoV-2 infection. TCRdb re-called the 5' RACE reads through MiXCR, storing one row per CDR3 protein. The sample yields tens of thousands of distinct CDR3 sequences, 9.5% to 13% seen once. The sample consisted of whole blood. Every receptor here comes from an adult who was a healthcare worker with PCR-confirmed SARS-CoV-2 infection or an uninfected control (not recorded which).

This clonotype was recorded at least ten times. This sequence joins TRBV5-6 and TRBJ1-4, with D unresolved. CDR1 SGHDT and CDR2 YYEEEE come from the germline V gene. The V gene lost 2 bases and the J gene lost 4 bases, with 12 bases spanning the gap. The CDR3 consists of 15 residues. CDR3 residues: CASSFGLGNNEKLFF. CDR3 DNA sequence: TGTGCCAGCAGCTTCGGACTGGGCAATAATGAAAAACTGTTTTTT.

This clonotype was recorded a few times. The J gene is TRBJ2-7, the V gene TRBV19, with D perhaps matching TRBD1 or TRBD2 (5 bases each). V lost 3 bases and J lost 0, with 18 bases in between. This CDR3 is 17 amino acids long. CDR1 and CDR2 from the germline V gene are LNHDA and SQIVND (reference sequence). The CDR3 coding sequence is TGTGCCAGTAGTATCCGATCCCGGGACGGAGACTCCTACGAGCAGTACTTC. Translated, it gives CASSIRSRDGDSYEQYF.

The V and J genes are TRBV2 and TRBJ1-2; D ambiguous. V lost 10 bases and J 4 bases, leaving 13 bases between the germline ends. Per germline, CDR1 SNHLY and CDR2 FYNNEI. The CDR3 totals 12 residues. CDR3 in amino acids: CATQEDGYGYTF. CDR3 nucleotide sequence: TGTGCCACCCAGGAGGACGGCTATGGCTACACCTTC.

The DNA for the CDR3 is TGTGCCAGCAGCTTAGGAGTAGCCGGAAGGACAGATACGCAGTATTTT. Its translation: CASSLGVAGRTDTQYF. The chain links TRBV7-9 to TRBJ2-3; D is uncertain. Germline loops: CDR1 SEHNR, CDR2 FQNEAQ (reference sequence). Trimming shortened V by 1 base and J by 3 bases, and 14 bases separated the two germline ends. CDR3 length: 16 amino acids.

The chain carries TRBV21-1 and TRBJ2-7; the table's TRBD1 call for D was not verified on the DNA. TRBV21-1 is labeled a pseudogene. The CDR3 runs to 16 residues. The CDR3 region has the DNA TGTGCCAGCAGCAACCCCCGTCCGGGACACTGCTACGAGCAGTACTTC. It codes for CASSNPRPGHCYEQYF.

This chain joins TRBV5-1 and TRBJ2-1; 9 nucleotides match TRBD1. Germline loops: CDR1 SGHRS, CDR2 YFSETQ. V lost 1 base, J lost 6 bases, and 5 bases stayed unmatched. This CDR3 has 15 amino acids. DNA of the CDR3: TGCGCCAGCAGCTTGTTGGGACAGGGTCTCAATGAGCAGTTCTTC. It codes for CASSLLGQGLNEQFF.

This clonotype was counted at least ten times. This chain uses TRBV13 with TRBJ1-1; D uncertain. Trimming pared 6 bases from V and 2 bases from J, leaving 13 bases between. Per the germline V gene, CDR1 is PRHDT and CDR2 is FYEKMQ (reference sequence). This CDR3 contains 14 residues. The CDR3 reads CASRPFQANTEAFF. The CDR3, as DNA: TGTGCCAGCAGACCTTTCCAGGCAAACACTGAAGCTTTCTTT.

This clonotype showed up just a few times. V gene TRBV10-1 combines with J gene TRBJ1-2; no clear D. CDR3 size: 13 residues. In germline, CDR1 is WNHNN, CDR2 SYGVQD (reference sequence). V lost 5 bases and J 6 bases, leaving 13 bases between the germline ends. The CDR3 sequence: CASSNSREDGYTF. In nucleotides, the CDR3 is TGCGCCAGCAGTAACTCCCGGGAGGATGGCTACACCTTC.

The table lists this clonotype with many counts. The J gene is TRBJ1-5, the V gene TRBV7-6; a possible D gene is TRBD1 (6 bases). The CDR3 length is 14 residues. V lost 4 bases and J lost 6, with 13 bases in between. From germline, CDR1 is SGHVS and CDR2 FNYEAQ. The CDR3 region has the DNA TGTGCCAGCAGCTCCTCACTCAGGGGTCAGCCCCAGCATTTT. Translated, it gives CASSSSLRGQPQHF.

This chain links TRBV2 with TRBJ2-2, with D possibly TRBD2 on 6 matching bases. Germline lookup yields CDR1 SNHLY and CDR2 FYNNEI. This CDR3 region has 16 residues. Between the trimmed V and J ends, which lost 3 bases and 8 bases, there was a span of 19 bases. The CDR3 sequence is CASSEAPGRSGGELFF. CDR3 DNA: TGTGCCAGCAGTGAGGCCCCAGGGAGGAGTGGTGGGGAGCTGTTTTTT.

This clonotype was seen a handful of times. This chain links TRBV12-3 or TRBV12-4 with TRBJ2-3; 10 bases are a match to TRBD2. The CDR3 loop spans 19 amino acids. With 5 bases clipped from V and 6 bases from J, the junction kept 20 bases outside the gene matches. The CDR3: CASSPNPGLAFVAGDTQYF. Here the CDR3 DNA reads TGTGCCAGCAGTCCTAATCCGGGACTAGCGTTCGTGGCTGGGGATACGCAGTATTTT.

V and J are TRBV12-3 or TRBV12-4 and TRBJ2-2; D is uncertain. This CDR3 comprises 11 residues. Trimming stripped 8 bases from V and 4 bases from J, with 5 bases between. The CDR3 sequence: CASGSTGELFF. The CDR3 region has the DNA TGTGCCAGCGGATCCACCGGGGAGCTGTTTTTT.

This clonotype showed up just a few times. The chain couples TRBV20-1 to TRBJ2-3, with 8 bases lining up with TRBD2. The CDR3 covers 15 residues. CDR1 and CDR2 from the germline V gene are DFQATT and SNEGSKA (reference sequence). The ends lost 3 bases at V and 0 bases at J; junction bases unmatched: 5. The CDR3 sequence: CSASPASGSTDTQYF. CDR3 sequence (DNA): TGCAGTGCTAGTCCGGCTAGCGGGAGCACAGATACGCAGTATTTT.

This clonotype was picked up a small number of times. This chain links TRBV12-3 or TRBV12-4 with TRBJ2-5; 7 positions match TRBD1. This CDR3 has 15 residues. V shed 5 bases, J shed 3 bases, and the junction held 9 bases outside the gene matches. In DNA, the CDR3 is TGTGCCAGCAGTCGCGCCGGGACAGCCGAAGAGACCCAGTACTTC. Its protein is CASSRAGTAEETQYF.